Described below is a single T cell receptor (beta chain) sequence and its context. Participant age was roughly 18 to 95 years, and participants resided in fewer than 30 US areas. Grouping used clinical history reported by participants in a survey and questionnaire. These data are taken from a study of blood T cell repertoires in COVID-19. Study-wide background: PBMCs, B-cell-depleted T cells, or T cells provided the cDNA or gDNA that made up the material.

Germline loops: CDR1 WSHSY, CDR2 SAAADI. CDR3 length equals 16 residues. V shed 6 bases and J 2 bases; nucleotides not matched to a gene: 12. TCRdb's table, derived via immunoSEQ multiplex PCR, lists solely in-frame clones and lacks some. The sample consists of 400,000 to 450,000 clones, about nine tenths of them appearing once. The TCR sequence derives from a man aged 18 to 30 who had recovered from COVID-19. Sequenced input: PBMCs or T cells enriched from blood (not recorded which). This chain links TRBV10-2 with TRBJ2-5; 7 bases map to TRBD1. The chain's CDR3 is CASRGDRAEEQETQYF. In DNA, the CDR3 is TGCGCCAGCAGAGGCGACAGGGCGGAGGAACAAGAGACCCAGTACTTC.